The T cell receptor beta chain described here comes from a study of shared clonotypes between healthy human individuals. The study's findings and limits: What limited the represented genetic and exposure-history diversity was the small number of donors.

It was 200 to 250 ng DNA, around 32,000 T cell genomes, that sorted-subset replicate PCRs used. Per the study methods: ImmunoSEQ output lacked quality scores and full-length reads, limiting matched filtering. Measured with immunoSEQ multiplex PCR; TCRdb has only the in-frame clones, and not every one. V and J calls plus clone size are reproduced from that table; the DNA served to infer D and trimming. This table holds roughly 2.2 million clones, more than 85% found once. Splitting the CD4+ cells yielded a CD45RA+ naive subset and a CD45RA-negative memory subset. As for this clone: What it binds is unknown.

Unmatched junction bases numbered 5, after V lost 3 bases and J lost 5 bases. Germline V gives CDR1 SGHAT, CDR2 FQDESV (reference sequence). The CDR3 sequence is 14 residues long. This clonotype was obtained from a man between 18 and 29 years old in good health. Some clones in this sample may be carry-over from other donors' samples. The sequencing input was naive CD4+ T cells from PBMCs. Sample subset: CD45RA+ positively selected. The chain links TRBV11-1 to TRBJ2-5; TRBD1 aligns across 8 bases. The CDR3 coding sequence is TGTGCCAGCAGCTTCCGCAGGGGGCGCGAGACCCAGTACTTC. Translation gives CASSFRRGRETQYF.